These 10 T cell receptor beta chains originate from one sample sequenced in a study of OX40 agonist ivuxolimab in advanced cancers. Repertoires were generated with immunoSEQ multiplex PCR, while TCRdb's copy carries only in-frame clones and drops some. The sample has roughly 17,000 clones, around 78% seen once. The sequencing used CD4+ or CD8+ T cells sorted from blood, collected in a trial of the OX40 agonist ivuxolimab. These receptors all come from an adult with an advanced solid tumor such as melanoma, head and neck, liver or kidney cancer.

This chain joins TRBV4-2 and TRBJ2-5; 11 positions match TRBD2. Losses at the gene ends were 4 bases for V and 3 bases for J; bases not matched to a gene: 4. The V gene's germline CDR1 is LGHNA and CDR2 YNFKEQ. This CDR3 is 15 amino acids long. DNA of the CDR3: TGTGCCAGCAGCCGTAAGACTAGCGGGGAAGAGACCCAGTACTTC. It is translated as CASSRKTSGEETQYF.

The chain uses TRBV7-3 and TRBJ2-5; TRBD2 might be the D (7 bases). Germline V gene data show CDR1 as SGHTA and CDR2 as FQGTGA. CDR3 size: 13 residues. Trimming stripped 3 bases from V and 5 bases from J, with 10 bases between. CDR3 sequence: CASSFAGAETQYF. CDR3 DNA sequence: TGTGCCAGCAGCTTCGCGGGGGCCGAGACCCAGTACTTC. Full variable domain (rest looked up from reference TRBV7-3 and TRBJ2-5): GAGVSQTPSNKVTEKGKYVELRCDPISGHTALYWYRQSLGQGPEFLIYFQGTGAADDSGLPNDRFFAVRPEGSVSTLKIQRTERGDSAVYLCASSFAGAETQYFGPGTRLLVL.

This chain connects TRBV27 to TRBJ1-6; possible D gene TRBD1, 5 bases. Germline V gene data show CDR1 as MNHEY and CDR2 as SMNVEV (reference sequence). V lost 7 bases to trimming and J lost 3 bases, with 19 bases between them. This CDR3 contains 17 residues. This chain's CDR3 is CASTPGRGAYYNSPLHF. Here the CDR3 DNA reads TGTGCCAGCACCCCAGGGAGGGGTGCCTACTATAATTCACCCCTCCACTTT.

The chain uses TRBV7-2 and TRBJ1-2, with a tentative D call TRBD1 (5 bases). Germline lookup yields CDR1 SGHTA and CDR2 FQGNSA. V was pared by 3 bases and J by 8 bases, with 7 bases between. The CDR3 runs to 11 residues. The CDR3 reads CASSLGQGYTF. Written as DNA, the CDR3 is TGTGCCAGCAGCTTGGGGCAGGGCTACACCTTC.

This sequence joins TRBV6-1 and TRBJ1-4; perhaps TRBD1 as D (5 bases). The CDR3 is 15 amino acids. Germline CDR1 MNHNS, CDR2 SASEGT. Trimming left V 2 bases short and J 7 bases short, with 14 bases between. The CDR3 DNA sequence: TGTGCCAGCAGTGAACTCTGGGCGGGGGGTGAAAAACTGTTTTTT. It yields the protein CASSELWAGGEKLFF.

J is TRBJ2-5 and V is TRBV29-1; 8 bases match TRBD1. The CDR3 runs 13 residues. The germline V gene has CDR1 SQVTM and CDR2 ANQGSEA. J gave up 1 base and V 6 bases, and 4 bases lay outside the gene matches. Here the CDR3 DNA reads TGCAGCGTGGGGGACAGGTTCCAAGAGACCCAGTACTTC. Its protein product is CSVGDRFQETQYF.

This rearrangement joins TRBV19 to TRBJ2-1; D might be TRBD1 (6 bases). This CDR3 spans 16 amino acids. Germline assignment: CDR1 LNHDA and CDR2 SQIVND (reference sequence). Between the trimmed V and J ends, which lost 4 bases and 5 bases, there was a span of 18 bases. CDR3 nucleotides: TGTGCCAGTAGTACCCAGGCCGGGACACAAAACAATGAGCAGTTCTTC. Translated, it gives CASSTQAGTQNNEQFF.

This clone has just a few counts. The chain is built from TRBV6-1 and TRBJ2-1; 10 bases map to TRBD2. The CDR3 has 15 amino acids. With 8 bases clipped from V and 7 bases from J, the junction kept 11 bases outside the gene matches. CDR1 and CDR2 (germline): MNHNS, SASEGT. The CDR3 loop reads CASHLERGGGNEQFF. The CDR3 DNA reads as TGTGCCAGCCACCTCGAGCGGGGGGGCGGAAATGAGCAGTTCTTC.

In this sample, this clone turned up a few times. The V gene is TRBV5-1, the J gene TRBJ2-1; D might be TRBD2 (7 bases). Trimming left V 0 bases short and J 10 bases short, with 17 bases between. Germline V gene data show CDR1 as SGHRS and CDR2 as YFSETQ. The CDR3 is 15 residues long. CDR3 residues: CASSLGSTGGTEQFF. Here the CDR3 DNA reads TGCGCCAGCAGCTTGGGATCGACCGGGGGGACAGAGCAGTTCTTC.

The chain combines TRBV19 with TRBJ1-1, with D perhaps matching TRBD1 (5 bases). Trimming removed 0 bases from V and 0 bases from J, with 5 bases in between. CDR1 and CDR2 from the germline V gene are LNHDA and SQIVND (reference sequence). This CDR3 is built from 14 residues. In nucleotides, the CDR3 is TGTGCCAGTAGTATAGAAGGGGTGAACACTGAAGCTTTCTTT. Amino acids: CASSIEGVNTEAFF.